This TCR beta chain was captured in a study of regulatory T cells. The CDR3 covers 15 residues. CDR1 MDHEN and CDR2 SYDVKM come from the germline V gene. Trimming removed 4 bases from V and 5 bases from J; junction bases left unmatched: 10. This clone occurred once. Antigen specificity is unknown. General study results and limits: In CD3G-deficient patients, conventional CD4+ T cells were enriched for hydrophobic CDR3 residues at positions 6 and 7.

Primers: 52 TRBV forward and 13 TRBJ reverse. Sequencing was performed with immunoSEQ multiplex PCR; in TCRdb, only in-frame clones are kept and a portion is missing. The table includes over 20,000 clones, roughly 90% detected once. The chain has TRBV28 and TRBJ1-1, with TRBD1 matching 7 bases. The sequence was collected from a child aged 5-17 years with CD3G deficiency. The source material was conventional CD4+ T cells sorted from blood. As DNA, the CDR3 is TGTGCCAGCAGTTCAGGGGGAAAGGGGAGGACTGAAGCTTTCTTT. Residues: CASSSGGKGRTEAFF.